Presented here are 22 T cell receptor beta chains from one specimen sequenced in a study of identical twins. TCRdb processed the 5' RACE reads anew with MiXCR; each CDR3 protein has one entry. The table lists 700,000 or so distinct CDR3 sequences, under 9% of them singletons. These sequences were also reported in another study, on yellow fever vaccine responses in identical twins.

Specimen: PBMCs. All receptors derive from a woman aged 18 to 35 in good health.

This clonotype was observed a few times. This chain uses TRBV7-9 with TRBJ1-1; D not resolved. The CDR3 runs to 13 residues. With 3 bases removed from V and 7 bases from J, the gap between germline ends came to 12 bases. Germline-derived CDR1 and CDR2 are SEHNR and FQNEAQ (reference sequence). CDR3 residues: CASSFDTRGEAFF. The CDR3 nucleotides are TGTGCCAGCAGCTTCGACACTCGTGGTGAAGCTTTCTTT.

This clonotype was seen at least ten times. CDR3 bases: TGTGCCAGCAGCCAAGGACTTAACTATGGCTACACCTTC. Translated, it gives CASSQGLNYGYTF. The chain carries TRBV14 and TRBJ1-2; no clear D. Trimming pared 1 base from V and 1 base from J, leaving 4 bases between. CDR3 length: 13 amino acids. CDR1 SGHDN and CDR2 FVKESK come from the germline V gene.

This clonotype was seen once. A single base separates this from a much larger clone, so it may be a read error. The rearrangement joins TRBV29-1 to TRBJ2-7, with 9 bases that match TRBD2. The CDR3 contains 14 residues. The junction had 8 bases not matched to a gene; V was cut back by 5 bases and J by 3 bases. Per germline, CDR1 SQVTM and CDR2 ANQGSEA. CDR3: CSVRSAGGYYEQYF. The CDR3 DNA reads TGCAGCGTTAGATCGGCGGGGGGGTACTACGAGCAGTACTTC.

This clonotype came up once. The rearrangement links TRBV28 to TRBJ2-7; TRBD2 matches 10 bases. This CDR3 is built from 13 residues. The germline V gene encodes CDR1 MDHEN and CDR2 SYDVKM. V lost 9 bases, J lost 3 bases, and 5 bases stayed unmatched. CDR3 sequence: CASLAGDFYEQYF. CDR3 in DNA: TGTGCCAGTCTAGCGGGGGACTTCTACGAGCAGTACTTC.

CDR3: CASSLRQGEQPQHF. CDR3 sequence (DNA): TGTGCCAGCAGCTTAAGGCAGGGTGAACAGCCCCAGCATTTT. The genes are TRBV13 and TRBJ1-5; a possible D gene is TRBD1 (5 bases). This CDR3 region has 14 residues. The ends were cut back, 2 bases at V and 7 bases at J, with 12 bases in the middle. Germline V lookup: CDR1 PRHDT, CDR2 FYEKMQ (reference sequence).

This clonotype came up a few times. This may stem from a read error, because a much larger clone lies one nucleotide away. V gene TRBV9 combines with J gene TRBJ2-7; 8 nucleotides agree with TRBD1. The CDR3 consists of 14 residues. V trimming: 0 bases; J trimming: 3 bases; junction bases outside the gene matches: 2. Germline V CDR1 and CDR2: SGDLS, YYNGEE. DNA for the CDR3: TGTGCCAGCAGCGTAGGGACAGGGCGCTACGAGCAGTACTTC. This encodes CASSVGTGRYEQYF.

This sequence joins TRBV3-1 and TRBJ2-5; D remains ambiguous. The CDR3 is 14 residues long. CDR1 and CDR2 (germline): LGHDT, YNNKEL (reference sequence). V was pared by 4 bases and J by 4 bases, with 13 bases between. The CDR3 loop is CASSPEVATETQYF. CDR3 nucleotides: TGTGCCAGCAGCCCAGAGGTGGCTACAGAGACCCAGTACTTC.

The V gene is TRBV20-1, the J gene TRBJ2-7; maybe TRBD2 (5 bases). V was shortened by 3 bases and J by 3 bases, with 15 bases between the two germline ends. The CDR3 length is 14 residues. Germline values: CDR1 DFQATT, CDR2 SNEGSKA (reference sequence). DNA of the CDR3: TGCAGTGCTAGTAGGACTCCCCGTGACTACGAGCAGTACTTC. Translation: CSASRTPRDYEQYF.

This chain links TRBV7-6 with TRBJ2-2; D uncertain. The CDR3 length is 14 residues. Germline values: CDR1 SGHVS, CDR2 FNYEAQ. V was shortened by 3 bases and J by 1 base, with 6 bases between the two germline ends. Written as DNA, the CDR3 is TGTGCCAGCAGCTTCTCAGAGAACACCGGGGAGCTGTTTTTT. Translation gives CASSFSENTGELFF.

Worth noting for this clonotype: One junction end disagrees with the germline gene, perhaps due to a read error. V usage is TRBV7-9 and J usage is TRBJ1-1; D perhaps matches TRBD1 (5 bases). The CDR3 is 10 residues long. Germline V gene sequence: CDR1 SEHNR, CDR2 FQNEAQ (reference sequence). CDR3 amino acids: CASSLERQIF. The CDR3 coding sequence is TGTGCCAGCAGCTTAGAGAGACAGATCTTT.

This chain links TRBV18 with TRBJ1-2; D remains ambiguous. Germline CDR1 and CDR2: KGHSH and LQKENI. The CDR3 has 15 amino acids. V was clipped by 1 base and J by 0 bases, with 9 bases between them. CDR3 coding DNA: TGTGCCAGCTCACCACGGATAGAAGCTAACTATGGCTACACCTTC. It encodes CASSPRIEANYGYTF.

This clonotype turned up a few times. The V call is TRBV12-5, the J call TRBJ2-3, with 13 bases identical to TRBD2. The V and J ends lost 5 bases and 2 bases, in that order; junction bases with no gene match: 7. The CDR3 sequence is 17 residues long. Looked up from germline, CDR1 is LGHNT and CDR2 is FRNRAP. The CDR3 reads CASGKGTSGKSTDTQYF. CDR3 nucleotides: TGTGCTAGTGGTAAAGGGACTAGCGGGAAGTCCACAGATACGCAGTATTTT.

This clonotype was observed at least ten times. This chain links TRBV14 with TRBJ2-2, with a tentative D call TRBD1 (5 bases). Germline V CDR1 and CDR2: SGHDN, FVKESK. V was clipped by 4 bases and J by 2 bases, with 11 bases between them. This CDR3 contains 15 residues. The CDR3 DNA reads TGTGCCAGCAGCCGACTTCAGGGTAACACCGGGGAGCTGTTTTTT. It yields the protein CASSRLQGNTGELFF.

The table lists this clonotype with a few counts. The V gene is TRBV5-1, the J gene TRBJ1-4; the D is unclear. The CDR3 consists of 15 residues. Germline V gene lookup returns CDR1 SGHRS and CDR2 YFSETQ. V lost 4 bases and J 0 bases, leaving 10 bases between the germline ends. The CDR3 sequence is CASSPSTATNEKLFF. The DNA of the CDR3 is TGCGCCAGCAGCCCAAGTACAGCAACTAATGAAAAACTGTTTTTT.

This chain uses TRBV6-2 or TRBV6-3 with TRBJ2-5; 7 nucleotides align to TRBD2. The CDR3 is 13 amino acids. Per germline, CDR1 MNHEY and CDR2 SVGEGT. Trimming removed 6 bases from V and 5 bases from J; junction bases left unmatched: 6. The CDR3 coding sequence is TGTGCCAGCAGGGGAGGGCCCCCGGAGACCCAGTACTTC. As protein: CASRGGPPETQYF.

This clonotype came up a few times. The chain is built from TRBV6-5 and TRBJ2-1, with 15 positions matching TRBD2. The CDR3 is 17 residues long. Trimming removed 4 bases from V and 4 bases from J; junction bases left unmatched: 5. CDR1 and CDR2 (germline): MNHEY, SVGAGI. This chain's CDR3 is CASSWGLAGGKYNEQFF. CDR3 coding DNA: TGTGCCAGCAGTTGGGGACTAGCGGGGGGAAAATACAATGAGCAGTTCTTC.

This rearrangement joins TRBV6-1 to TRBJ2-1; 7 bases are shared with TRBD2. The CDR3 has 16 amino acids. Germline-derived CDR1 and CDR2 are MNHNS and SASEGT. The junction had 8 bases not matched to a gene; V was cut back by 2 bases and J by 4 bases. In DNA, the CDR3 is TGTGCCAGCAGTGAATTTGGGGGGGGGTGGTACAATGAGCAGTTCTTC. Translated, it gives CASSEFGGGWYNEQFF.

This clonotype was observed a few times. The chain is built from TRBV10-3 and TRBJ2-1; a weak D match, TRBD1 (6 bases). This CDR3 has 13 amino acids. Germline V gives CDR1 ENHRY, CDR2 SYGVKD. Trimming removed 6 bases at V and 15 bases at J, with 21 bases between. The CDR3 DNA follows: TGTGCCATCAGGGGAGTCGGGGACATTGATGCGTTCTTC. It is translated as CAIRGVGDIDAFF.

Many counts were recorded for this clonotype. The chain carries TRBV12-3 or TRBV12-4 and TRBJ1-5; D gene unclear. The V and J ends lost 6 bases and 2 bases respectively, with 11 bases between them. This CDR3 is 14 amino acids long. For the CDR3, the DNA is TGTGCCAGCAGGCCGACTTCGGGCAATCAGCCCCAGCATTTT. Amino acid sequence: CASRPTSGNQPQHF.

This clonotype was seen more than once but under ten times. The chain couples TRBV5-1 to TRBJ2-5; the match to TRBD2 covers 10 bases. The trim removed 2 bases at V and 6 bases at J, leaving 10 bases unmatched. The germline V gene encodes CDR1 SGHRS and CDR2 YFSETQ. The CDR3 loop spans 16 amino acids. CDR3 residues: CASSFQAGGPGKTQYF. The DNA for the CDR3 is TGCGCCAGCAGCTTCCAAGCGGGGGGGCCAGGGAAGACCCAGTACTTC.

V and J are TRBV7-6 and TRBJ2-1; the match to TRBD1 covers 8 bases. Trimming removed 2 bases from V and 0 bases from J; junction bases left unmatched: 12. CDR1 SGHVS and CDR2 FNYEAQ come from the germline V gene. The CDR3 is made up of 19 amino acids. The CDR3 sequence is CASSLRSSGGEHSYNEQFF. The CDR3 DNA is TGTGCCAGCAGCTTACGAAGTTCAGGGGGCGAACACTCCTACAATGAGCAGTTCTTC. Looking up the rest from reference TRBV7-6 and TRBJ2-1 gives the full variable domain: GAGVSQSPRYKVTKRGQDVALRCDPISGHVSLYWYRQALGQGPEFLTYFNYEAQQDKSGLPNDRFSAERPEGSISTLTIQRTEQRDSAMYRCASSLRSSGGEHSYNEQFFGPGTRLTVL.

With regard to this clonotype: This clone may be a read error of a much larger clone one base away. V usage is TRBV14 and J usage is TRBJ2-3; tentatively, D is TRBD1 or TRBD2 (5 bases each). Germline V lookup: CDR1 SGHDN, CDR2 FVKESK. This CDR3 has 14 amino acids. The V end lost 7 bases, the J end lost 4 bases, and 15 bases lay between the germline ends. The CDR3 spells CASNPLGDADTQYF. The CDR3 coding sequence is TGTGCCAGCAACCCCCTTGGGGACGCAGATACGCAGTATTTT.